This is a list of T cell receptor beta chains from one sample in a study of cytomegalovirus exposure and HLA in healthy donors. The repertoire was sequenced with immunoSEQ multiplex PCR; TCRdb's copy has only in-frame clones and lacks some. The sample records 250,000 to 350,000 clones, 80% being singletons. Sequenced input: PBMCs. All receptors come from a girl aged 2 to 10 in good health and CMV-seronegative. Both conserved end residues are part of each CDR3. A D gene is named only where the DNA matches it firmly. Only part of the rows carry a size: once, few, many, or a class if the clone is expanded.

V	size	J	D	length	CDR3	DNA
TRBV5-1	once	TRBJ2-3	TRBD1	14	CASTFTGGPDTQYF	TGCGCCAGCACATTTACAGGGGGCCCGGATACGCAGTATTTT
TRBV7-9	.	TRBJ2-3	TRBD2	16	CASSLEAGASTDTQYF	TGTGCCAGCAGCTTAGAGGCGGGAGCTAGCACAGATACGCAGTATTTT
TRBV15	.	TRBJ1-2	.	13	CATSRIQGYGYTF	TGTGCCACCAGCAGAATACAGGGCTATGGCTACACCTTC
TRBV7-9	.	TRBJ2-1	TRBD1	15	CASSTGQGPYNEQFF	TGTGCCAGCAGCACGGGACAGGGGCCGTACAATGAGCAGTTCTTC
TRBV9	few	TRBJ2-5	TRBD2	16	CASSVGRGGISETQYF	TGTGCCAGCAGCGTAGGACGCGGGGGGATATCAGAGACCCAGTACTTC
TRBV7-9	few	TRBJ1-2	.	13	CASSLDSTYGYTF	TGTGCCAGCAGCTTAGACAGTACCTATGGCTACACCTTC
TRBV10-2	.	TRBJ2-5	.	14	CASSERGLRETQYF	TGCGCCAGCAGTGAGAGGGGCCTTAGAGAGACCCAGTACTTC
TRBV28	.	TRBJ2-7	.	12	CASSFWGPEQYF	TGTGCCAGCAGTTTTTGGGGGCCCGAGCAGTACTTC
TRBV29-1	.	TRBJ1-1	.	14	CSVDGGRSHTEAFF	TGCAGCGTTGACGGGGGAAGAAGCCACACTGAAGCTTTCTTT
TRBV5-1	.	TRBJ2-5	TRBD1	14	CASSFGTVQETQYF	TGCGCCAGCAGCTTCGGGACAGTTCAAGAGACCCAGTACTTC
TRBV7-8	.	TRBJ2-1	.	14	CASSLAVNNNEQFF	TGTGCCAGCAGCTTAGCGGTCAACAACAATGAGCAGTTCTTC
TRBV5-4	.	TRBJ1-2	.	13	CASSLAESYGYTF	TGTGCCAGCAGCTTGGCTGAGTCATATGGCTACACCTTC
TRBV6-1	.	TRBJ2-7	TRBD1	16	CASSEAGTGNPYEQYF	TGTGCCAGCAGTGAAGCCGGGACAGGGAATCCCTACGAGCAGTACTTC
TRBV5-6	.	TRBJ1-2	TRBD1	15	CASSFLTGGGYGYTF	TGTGCCAGCAGCTTTTTGACAGGGGGCGGCTATGGCTACACCTTC
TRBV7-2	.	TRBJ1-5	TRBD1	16	CASSSGQGGSNQPQHF	TGTGCCAGCAGCTCTGGACAGGGAGGTAGCAATCAGCCCCAGCATTTT
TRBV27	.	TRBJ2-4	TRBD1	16	CASSFLGTGKENIQYF	TGTGCCAGCAGTTTCCTTGGGACAGGCAAGGAAAACATTCAGTACTTC
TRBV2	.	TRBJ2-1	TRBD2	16	CASTETLADEYNEQFF	TGTGCCAGCACCGAAACTCTAGCGGACGAGTACAATGAGCAGTTCTTC
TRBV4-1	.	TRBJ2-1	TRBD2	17	CASSQDPKTSGSWEQFF	TGCGCCAGCAGCCAGGACCCCAAAACTAGCGGGAGCTGGGAGCAGTTCTTC
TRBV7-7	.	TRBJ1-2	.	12	CASSLGAYGYTF	TGTGCCAGCAGCTTGGGGGCGTATGGCTACACCTTC
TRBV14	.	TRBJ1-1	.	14	CASSQAPGGTEAFF	TGTGCCAGCAGCCAGGCCCCGGGGGGAACTGAAGCTTTCTTT
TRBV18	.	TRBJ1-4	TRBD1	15	CASSWETGSDEKLFF	TGTGCCAGCTCCTGGGAGACAGGGTCGGATGAAAAACTGTTTTTT
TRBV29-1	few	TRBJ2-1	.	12	CSVVGGYNEQFF	TGCAGCGTTGTAGGGGGATACAATGAGCAGTTCTTC
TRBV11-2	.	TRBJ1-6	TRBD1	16	CASSLFMTGNNSPLHF	TGTGCCAGCAGCTTATTTATGACAGGGAATAATTCACCCCTCCACTTT
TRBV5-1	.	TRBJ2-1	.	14	CASSFYSNYNEQFF	TGCGCCAGCAGCTTCTACAGTAATTACAATGAGCAGTTCTTC